This T cell receptor beta chain was found in a study of T cell responses to AZD1222 COVID-19 vaccine. Produced via immunoSEQ multiplex PCR; TCRdb's table is partial and in-frame only. Here the sample spans 250,000 to 300,000 clones, approximately 94% being singletons. Per germline, CDR1 ENHRY and CDR2 SYGVKD. The V end lost 5 bases, the J end lost 4 bases, and 6 bases lay between the germline ends. The CDR3 covers 12 residues. Details on this clone: The antigen remains unidentified.

Study results and caveats: The sample set comprised mostly white British donors with more females, and clonal diversity was possibly underestimated.

The sample was peripheral blood, taken 28 days after the second AZD1222 dose. V is TRBV10-3 and J is TRBJ2-1; unclear D gene. The sequence derives from an adult who received the AZD1222 COVID-19 vaccine. CDR3 amino acids: CAISLEYNEQFF. The CDR3, as DNA: TGTGCCATCAGTCTGGAGTACAATGAGCAGTTCTTC.